This T cell receptor (beta chain) was recovered during a study of blood T cell repertoires in COVID-19 (dated by TCRdb to about 2020). Looking at the study overall: Samples covering the acute and convalescent phases of COVID-19 were provided by collaborators in the United States, Italy and Spain. The dataset comprised deeply sampled blood TCRbeta repertoires from subjects exposed to, actively infected with, or recovered from COVID-19. Samples were obtained from the ongoing ImmuneRACE study (first 160 participants) and from 1,200 or so subjects provided by 6 global collaborators. Sample metadata almost always included a de-identified subject ID, COVID-19 status, age in years and sex. The material from the prospective study consisted of cDNA or gDNA derived from T cells, B-cell-depleted T cells, or PBMCs. A freely available public database, intended as a resource for researchers studying the immune response to SARS-CoV-2, is where the repertoires were released. Where available, HLA class I and class II types were taken from metadata supplied by the sample provider and were not determined by assay-based typing. The paper as a whole reports these results and caveats: Clinical and demographic metadata were provided uncurated, with the amount varying by source and participant.

The immunoSEQ Assay, a bias-controlled multiplex PCR, was used to amplify TCRbeta CDR3 regions from genomic DNA. Per the source publication's procedure: The number of nucleated cells in each sample was estimated by amplification of reference gene primers within the assay. To quantify the absolute abundance of each unique TCRbeta CDR3 rearrangement, sequence reads were collapsed and filtered. For each sample, productive Simpson clonality was calculated by taking the square root of Simpson's diversity index across productive rearrangements. The table comes from immuneACCESS by way of TCRdb, which keeps in-frame sequences with V and J called. Part of the clones is missing from these tables; in studies checked, under half for an unresolved V gene and the rest for unknown reasons. V, J and clone size derive from that table, while D and trimming were established from the DNA sequence. This sample holds 380,000 or so clones; around 87% were observed only once. The ten largest clones represent approximately 1% of the sample.

Taken from the germline V gene, the CDR1 and CDR2 loops are MNHEY and SVGAGI. Counted from cysteine to phenylalanine, this CDR3 has 11 amino acids. CDR3 DNA is the only sequence kept; it has 33 bases, read in frame from the first base. Unmatched junction bases come to 6, with V trimmed by 11 bases and J by 8 bases. In the case of this clone: It has no known antigen specificity. No much larger clone exists at a distance of one base, and base qualities are not known.

Participants in the prospective study were enrolled through a virtual design, were aged roughly 18 to 100 years, and lived in 24 United States geographic areas. Cohort assignment in the prospective study relied on participant-reported clinical history from a screening survey and a study questionnaire. Mobile phlebotomists in the prospective study collected whole blood, serum and a nasopharyngeal or oropharyngeal swab from every participant. Participants in the prospective study had the option to provide additional blood draws and questionnaires over an approximately 2-month period. Before DNA extraction, blood samples from the prospective study were shipped at room temperature or frozen.

Sequenced sample: PBMCs or T cells enriched from blood (not recorded which). The receptor was derived from a woman aged 30 to 39 with acute COVID-19. The chain is encoded by TRBV6-5 joined to TRBJ1-2; TRBD1 fits 9 bases in the junction. The CDR3: CAARTGVGYTF. The nucleotides read TGTGCCGCAAGGACAGGGGTAGGCTACACCTTC.